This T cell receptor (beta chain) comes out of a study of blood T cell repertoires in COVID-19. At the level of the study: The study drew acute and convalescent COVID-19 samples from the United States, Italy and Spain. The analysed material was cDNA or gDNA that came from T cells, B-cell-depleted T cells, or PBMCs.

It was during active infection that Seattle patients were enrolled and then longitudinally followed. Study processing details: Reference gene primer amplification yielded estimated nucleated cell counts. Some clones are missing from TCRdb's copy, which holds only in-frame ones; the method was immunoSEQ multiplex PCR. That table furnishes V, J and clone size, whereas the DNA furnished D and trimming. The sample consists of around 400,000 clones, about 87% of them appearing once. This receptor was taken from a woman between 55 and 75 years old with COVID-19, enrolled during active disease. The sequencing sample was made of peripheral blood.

The CDR3 is CAIAEAAASYEQYF. CDR3 bases: TGTGCCATCGCTGAAGCGGCTGCCTCCTACGAGCAGTACTTC. The genes are TRBV10-3 and TRBJ2-7; D perhaps matches TRBD2 (5 bases). The V end was cut by 8 bases, the J end by 0 bases, with 14 bases between. The CDR3 totals 14 residues. Germline CDR1 is ENHRY and CDR2 is SYGVKD.